Below, 10 T cell receptor beta chains from the same sample are listed, as sequenced in a study of blood T cell repertoires in COVID-19. Assay used: immunoSEQ multiplex PCR; TCRdb lists only in-frame clones, some missing. The sample lists some 89,000 clones, 80% to 90% occurring once. Material for sequencing was peripheral blood. The origin of the receptors is a human donor in a cohort sampled during active COVID-19.

The chain recombines TRBV19 with TRBJ1-1, with TRBD1 as a possible D gene (6 bases). Trimming left V 7 bases short and J 5 bases short, with 14 bases between. The CDR3 covers 13 residues. Germline lookup yields CDR1 LNHDA and CDR2 SQIVND (reference sequence). CDR3 sequence reads: CASMGGAWTEAFF. The CDR3 coding sequence is TGTGCCAGTATGGGGGGGGCGTGGACTGAAGCTTTCTTT.

This chain joins TRBV7-6 and TRBJ2-1; TRBD2 matches 11 bases. Germline V gene lookup returns CDR1 SGHVS and CDR2 FNYEAQ. Trimming removed 2 bases from V and 7 bases from J; junction bases left unmatched: 1. The CDR3 length is 14 residues. DNA of the CDR3: TGTGCCAGCAGCTTAAGACTAGCGGGGAATGAGCAGTTCTTC. Translation gives CASSLRLAGNEQFF.

This rearrangement joins TRBV9 to TRBJ2-2; a weak D match, TRBD1 (5 bases). This CDR3 comprises 14 residues. CDR1 SGDLS and CDR2 YYNGEE come from the germline V gene. Trimming stripped 2 bases from V and 4 bases from J, with 9 bases between. The CDR3 reads CASSVGGATGELFF. The CDR3 DNA is TGTGCCAGCAGCGTGGGTGGGGCCACCGGGGAGCTGTTTTTT.

The V call is TRBV10-3, the J call TRBJ1-2; D possibly corresponds to TRBD1 (5 bases). The germline V gene encodes CDR1 ENHRY and CDR2 SYGVKD. V lost 4 bases and J 1 base, leaving 7 bases between the germline ends. The CDR3 has 13 amino acids. The CDR3 sequence is CAISVGGNYGYTF. The CDR3 DNA is TGTGCCATCAGTGTGGGGGGTAACTATGGCTACACCTTC.

This rearrangement joins TRBV2 to TRBJ2-5; 7 nucleotides agree with TRBD2. Unmatched junction bases numbered 10, after V lost 7 bases and J lost 2 bases. This CDR3 is built from 15 residues. The germline gives CDR1 SNHLY, CDR2 FYNNEI. CDR3 DNA sequence: TGTGCCAGCAATGGACTAGTGGGTTATCAAGAGACCCAGTACTTC. As protein: CASNGLVGYQETQYF.

This chain uses TRBV14 with TRBJ1-1, with 7 bases that match TRBD1. With V trimmed by 0 bases and J by 4 bases, 5 bases remained unmatched. CDR1 is SGHDN and CDR2 is FVKESK in the germline V gene. This CDR3 is 15 amino acids long. The CDR3 reads CASSQETGWVTEAFF. CDR3 DNA sequence: TGTGCCAGCAGCCAAGAGACAGGGTGGGTCACTGAAGCTTTCTTT.

V gene TRBV19 combines with J gene TRBJ1-1; 10 bases are shared with TRBD1. Looked up from germline, CDR1 is LNHDA and CDR2 is SQIVND (reference sequence). V shed 7 bases and J 10 bases; nucleotides not matched to a gene: 12. This CDR3 is 14 amino acids long. The CDR3, as DNA: TGTGCCAGTACCCCGGGACAGGGGCCCCTAGGAGCTTTCTTT. Encoded protein: CASTPGQGPLGAFF.

Only a few counts were recorded for this clone. The CDR3 loop reads CASSPQGQGGRGAFF. DNA for the CDR3: TGTGCCAGCAGCCCTCAGGGACAGGGAGGAAGGGGAGCTTTCTTT. The chain has TRBV7-9 and TRBJ1-1, with TRBD1 matching over 9 bases. This CDR3 region has 15 residues. Looked up from germline, CDR1 is SEHNR and CDR2 is FQNEAQ (reference sequence). J lost 10 bases, V lost 5 bases, and 14 bases had no gene match.

The chain links TRBV7-9 to TRBJ1-1, with 10 bases identical to TRBD1. The trim removed 2 bases at V and 4 bases at J, leaving 1 base unmatched. Germline V gene data show CDR1 as SEHNR and CDR2 as FQNEAQ (reference sequence). CDR3 length: 14 residues. CDR3 in DNA: TGTGCCAGCAGCTTAAGGACAGGGGGCACTGAAGCTTTCTTT. Amino acid sequence: CASSLRTGGTEAFF.

CDR3 coding DNA: TGCGCCAGCAGCTTGGTTCTAGCCGACCTCTCCTACAATGAGCAGTTCTTC. Residues: CASSLVLADLSYNEQFF. This chain uses TRBV5-1 with TRBJ2-1; maybe TRBD2 (5 bases). The V end was cut by 0 bases, the J end by 0 bases, with 13 bases between. Germline V gene data show CDR1 as SGHRS and CDR2 as YFSETQ. The CDR3 has 17 residues.